This entry lists 18 T cell receptor beta chains sequenced from one sample in a study of CD8 T cells in ankylosing spondylitis. TCRdb re-analysed the 5' RACE reads in MiXCR, keeping a single row per CDR3 protein. The table shows a few hundred thousand distinct CDR3 sequences, with approximately 20% occurring only once. Study-level points and caveats: Within ankylosing spondylitis blood, a TCR beta motif made up of several highly homologous variants appeared to be characteristic.

No antigen is known for these receptors. Sequencing was done on a sample of blood, either unsorted or a sorted T cell fraction (not recorded which). The receptors shown here come from a male donor with ankylosing spondylitis.

Only a few counts were recorded for this clonotype. The chain joins TRBV5-1 to TRBJ2-5; 7 bases agree with TRBD1. Germline-derived CDR1 and CDR2 are SGHRS and YFSETQ. V gave up 4 bases and J gave up 1 base; unmatched junction bases: 4. CDR3 size: 14 residues. The CDR3 protein is CASSRDSPQETQYF. CDR3 bases: TGCGCCAGCAGCCGGGACAGTCCCCAAGAGACCCAGTACTTC.

The chain uses TRBV20-1 and TRBJ2-1, with 8 bases fitting TRBD1. CDR3 length: 17 amino acids. Germline V CDR1 and CDR2: DFQATT, SNEGSKA (reference sequence). The V and J ends lost 0 bases and 6 bases, in that order; junction bases with no gene match: 13. The CDR3 DNA sequence: TGCAGTGCTAGAGATTCGTCCAGGGGGCGTTTTCGCAATGAGCAGTTCTTC. Amino acids: CSARDSSRGRFRNEQFF.

This rearrangement joins TRBV20-1 to TRBJ2-2, with D maybe TRBD2 (5 bases). Germline-derived CDR1 and CDR2 are DFQATT and SNEGSKA (reference sequence). V was pared by 5 bases and J by 4 bases, with 17 bases between. The CDR3 is 15 amino acids. The CDR3 loop is CSAPTWGEGTGELFF. CDR3 nucleotides: TGCAGTGCTCCCACTTGGGGTGAGGGCACCGGGGAGCTGTTTTTT.

The V gene is TRBV6-1, the J gene TRBJ1-2; 7 nucleotides align to TRBD1. Germline V lookup: CDR1 MNHNS, CDR2 SASEGT. V lost 6 bases, J lost 5 bases, and 6 bases stayed unmatched. The CDR3 contains 13 residues. The CDR3, as DNA: TGTGCCAGCAGAAACAGGGGAGTTTATGGCTACACCTTC. Protein product: CASRNRGVYGYTF.

The sample holds a few counts of this clonotype. This chain joins TRBV11-2 and TRBJ2-3, with D perhaps TRBD2 (7 bases). CDR1 SGHAT and CDR2 FQNNGV come from the germline V gene. The CDR3 has 19 amino acids. Trimming pared 0 bases from V and 6 bases from J, leaving 25 bases between. The CDR3 sequence: CASSLDPGASGTSRDTQYF. In DNA form, the CDR3 reads TGTGCCAGCAGCTTAGATCCAGGGGCCAGCGGGACCTCTAGGGATACGCAGTATTTT.

This clonotype occurred a few times. The chain uses TRBV7-2 and TRBJ1-5; TRBD1 aligns across 7 bases. With 6 bases clipped from V and 6 bases from J, the junction kept 11 bases outside the gene matches. Germline V gene lookup returns CDR1 SGHTA and CDR2 FQGNSA. The CDR3 loop spans 15 amino acids. This CDR3 reads CASSSQGLGSQPQHF. In DNA, the CDR3 is TGTGCCAGCAGTTCACAGGGGCTTGGGAGTCAGCCCCAGCATTTT.

The chain carries TRBV28 and TRBJ2-3, with TRBD2 matching over 7 bases. The CDR3 contains 17 residues. Germline V gene lookup returns CDR1 MDHEN and CDR2 SYDVKM. V was pared by 7 bases and J by 6 bases, with 19 bases of the junction left unmatched. In DNA, the CDR3 is TGTGCCAGCACCCTTCGGACTAGAAGAGACCCCAGGGATACGCAGTATTTT. As protein: CASTLRTRRDPRDTQYF. The full variable domain, completed using reference TRBV28 and TRBJ2-3, is DVKVTQSSRYLVKRTGEKVFLECVQDMDHENMFWYRQDPGLGLRLIYFSYDVKMKEKGDIPEGYSVSREKKERFSLILESASTNQTSMYLCASTLRTRRDPRDTQYFGPGTRLTVL.

Only a few counts were recorded for this clonotype. J is TRBJ2-1 and V is TRBV12-5; 10 bases align to TRBD1. Germline CDR1 reads LGHNT; CDR2 reads FRNRAP. There are 14 residues in the CDR3. Trimming took 4 bases from V and 9 from J; bases not matched to a gene: 6. This CDR3 reads CASGSDRGAGEQFF. In DNA, the CDR3 is TGTGCTAGTGGTTCGGACAGGGGGGCGGGTGAGCAGTTCTTC.

This clonotype was found a few times. The DNA for the CDR3 is TGTGCCAGCAGTTACTCGATTGGCCAGGGAGGGGAGCAGTACTTC. Amino acid sequence: CASSYSIGQGGEQYF. This chain uses TRBV6-5 with TRBJ2-7, with TRBD2 matching 7 bases. The CDR3 totals 15 residues. Germline V gene lookup returns CDR1 MNHEY and CDR2 SVGAGI. Losses at the gene ends were 0 bases for V and 7 bases for J; bases not matched to a gene: 9.

This clonotype showed up just a few times. The chain couples TRBV12-3 or TRBV12-4 to TRBJ2-7, with D uncertain. Trimming took 5 bases from V and 6 from J, leaving 11 bases between them. The CDR3 length is 12 residues. The CDR3 region has the DNA TGTGCCAGCAGTGTCTATCCGGGCGAGCAGTACTTC. It yields the protein CASSVYPGEQYF.

This clonotype has more than one count but fewer than ten. The rearrangement links TRBV18 to TRBJ2-1; 10 nucleotides agree with TRBD2. Germline lookup yields CDR1 KGHSH and CDR2 LQKENI. The CDR3 spans 16 residues. The V segment lost 3 bases and the J segment 3 bases; nucleotides outside the gene matches: 5. The CDR3 is CASSPPGLADYNEQFF. In DNA form, the CDR3 reads TGTGCCAGCTCACCTCCCGGACTAGCGGACTACAATGAGCAGTTCTTC.

This clonotype was counted between two and nine times. This chain connects TRBV28 to TRBJ1-5; D might be TRBD1 (6 bases). Trimming took 1 base from V and 0 from J, leaving 16 bases between them. Germline V gives CDR1 MDHEN, CDR2 SYDVKM. This CDR3 spans 18 amino acids. DNA of the CDR3: TGTGCCAGCAGTTTATCCCGGGGGCGCGGATATAGCAATCAGCCCCAGCATTTT. It translates to CASSLSRGRGYSNQPQHF.

This clonotype was seen more than once but under ten times. The genes are TRBV20-1 and TRBJ1-2, with a tentative D call TRBD1 (5 bases). The CDR3 covers 11 residues. Germline CDR1 reads DFQATT; CDR2 reads SNEGSKA (reference sequence). V was shortened by 6 bases and J by 8 bases, with 13 bases between the two germline ends. The CDR3 coding sequence is TGCAGTGCAGACCAGGGTCGGGGCTACACCTTC. As protein: CSADQGRGYTF.

The chain is built from TRBV5-1 and TRBJ1-1; D unresolved. The CDR3 has 11 residues. Germline CDR1 and CDR2: SGHRS and YFSETQ. V was cut by 8 bases and J by 6 bases, with 11 bases left in between. CDR3 loop: CASSDDAEAFF. DNA for the CDR3: TGCGCCAGTTCTGACGACGCTGAAGCTTTCTTT.

This clonotype has only a few counts. The chain combines TRBV7-9 with TRBJ2-7; TRBD2 is a possible D gene (6 bases). V was trimmed by 1 base and J by 3 bases, leaving 13 bases between them. CDR1 SEHNR and CDR2 FQNEAQ come from the germline V gene (reference sequence). This CDR3 has 15 amino acids. The CDR3 here is CASSLGDWTDYEQYF. In DNA, the CDR3 is TGTGCCAGCAGCTTAGGGGACTGGACCGACTACGAGCAGTACTTC.

This chain joins TRBV2 and TRBJ2-7, with a tentative D call TRBD1 (6 bases). The CDR3 is made up of 15 amino acids. Germline V gene lookup returns CDR1 SNHLY and CDR2 FYNNEI. The germline V and J ends were trimmed by 6 bases and 6 bases, with 21 bases remaining between them. CDR3 DNA: TGTGCCAGCAGCAACATCCTGGGGGCGCATAGCGAGCAGTACTTC. This translates into CASSNILGAHSEQYF.

This clonotype was observed once. The V and J genes are TRBV6-1 and TRBJ2-7; a possible D gene is TRBD1 (6 bases). This CDR3 is built from 15 residues. Germline-derived CDR1 and CDR2 are MNHNS and SASEGT. V was pared by 0 bases and J by 3 bases, with 12 bases between. CDR3 coding DNA: TGTGCCAGCAGTGAAGCGGTGACAGGTAACTACGAGCAGTACTTC. Amino acid sequence: CASSEAVTGNYEQYF.

This clonotype turned up a few times. The chain is built from TRBV24-1 and TRBJ2-5; 10 bases line up with TRBD2. With V trimmed by 4 bases and J by 2 bases, 3 bases remained unmatched. The CDR3 loop spans 15 amino acids. Germline V gene data show CDR1 as KGHDR and CDR2 as SFDVKD. CDR3 DNA sequence: TGTGCCACCAGTGAGAGCGGGAGGGGTCAAGAGACCCAGTACTTC. This sequence encodes CATSESGRGQETQYF.